This is a list of T cell receptor beta chains from one sample in a study of T cells after yellow fever vaccination. Using its own MiXCR run on the 5' RACE reads, TCRdb lists one record per CDR3 protein. The sample carries approximately 550,000 distinct CDR3 sequences, roughly 12% recorded once. The specimen comprised PBMCs, sampled on the day of the yellow fever booster vaccination. The receptors here all came from a man in his thirties or forties who received the YFV17D yellow fever vaccine. CDR3s include the opening cysteine and the closing phenylalanine or tryptophan. D genes are given only for firm matches. Size values are once, few and many counts, or a class for expanded clones, and some rows have none.

v_call	j_call	d_call	clone_size	cdr3_nt	cdr3_aa
TRBV30	TRBJ2-2	NA	NA	TGTGCCTGGAGTCCGGGGCGATCCACCGGGGAGCTGTTTTTT	CAWSPGRSTGELFF
TRBV12-3/TRBV12-4	TRBJ1-1	NA	many	TGTGCCAGCAGTTTCGCAGTTAGGAACACTGAAGCTTTCTTT	CASSFAVRNTEAFF
TRBV9	TRBJ2-3	NA	few	TGTGCCAGCAGCGTAGAGGATGTGGGTGCGCAGTATTTT	CASSVEDVGAQYF
TRBV7-2	TRBJ2-7	NA	few	TGTGCCAGCCGAGAGGACGGGGGCTCCTACGAGCAGTACTTC	CASREDGGSYEQYF
TRBV12-3/TRBV12-4	TRBJ2-7	NA	few	TGTGCCAGCAGTTTCGGAGAGTTCGGCTGGAGTTCCTACGAGCAGTACTTC	CASSFGEFGWSSYEQYF
TRBV7-2	TRBJ2-7	NA	once	TGTGCCAGCAGCCCGAGTCGGGGCATGCAGCTTTACTTC	CASSPSRGMQLYF
TRBV6-2/TRBV6-3	TRBJ2-1	TRBD2	few	TGTGCCAGCAGTTATGTCTTTGGGCTAGCGGGAGCATCGGAGCAGTTCTTC	CASSYVFGLAGASEQFF
TRBV5-4	TRBJ2-4	NA	NA	TGTGCCAGCAGCGGGACACAACCTGGGAAAAACATTCAGTACTTC	CASSGTQPGKNIQYF
TRBV4-3	TRBJ1-6	NA	NA	TGCGCCAGCAGCCAAGATCCGAATTCACCCCTCCACTTT	CASSQDPNSPLHF
TRBV19	TRBJ2-7	NA	few	TGTGCCAGTAGTATAGCGGGAGTTGGCGAGCAGTACTTC	CASSIAGVGEQYF
TRBV6-2/TRBV6-3	TRBJ2-7	TRBD2	NA	TGTGCCAGCAGCCCAATCCGGACTAGCGGGAAGACGAGGAAGTCCTACGAGCAGTACTTC	CASSPIRTSGKTRKSYEQYF
TRBV12-3/TRBV12-4	TRBJ1-4	NA	few	TGTGCCAGCAGTGCCGATCACCCCCGGGGTAATGAAAAACTGTTTTTT	CASSADHPRGNEKLFF
TRBV5-6	TRBJ2-3	TRBD2	few	TGTGCCAGCAGCTTTCGGGAGGGGTCAGATACGCAGTATTTT	CASSFREGSDTQYF
TRBV12-3/TRBV12-4	TRBJ2-5	NA	NA	TGTGCCAGCAGTTTAAGGGTATTGGAGACCCAGTACTTC	CASSLRVLETQYF
TRBV12-3/TRBV12-4	TRBJ2-3	NA	few	TGTGCCAGCAGGTCGACTAGTGCGCAGTATTTT	CASRSTSAQYF
TRBV20-1	TRBJ2-7	TRBD2	few	TGCAGTGCTAGAGTTGGGACTAGCAAACTCTACGAGCAGTACTTC	CSARVGTSKLYEQYF
TRBV28	TRBJ2-3	NA	NA	TGTGCCAGCCGAAGAGGGTCCGGTCGGTGGACGCAGTATTTT	CASRRGSGRWTQYF
TRBV9	TRBJ2-5	TRBD2	NA	TGTGCCAGCAGCGTAGGGACTAGCGGGAGAGGGCTCGGGGAGACCCAGTACTTC	CASSVGTSGRGLGETQYF
TRBV15	TRBJ2-6	NA	NA	TGTGCCACCAGCAGCCGGGACGCTGGGGCCAACGTCCTGACTTTC	CATSSRDAGANVLTF
TRBV24-1	TRBJ2-2	NA	few	TGTGCCACCAGTGAATCAACCGGGGAGCTGTTTTTT	CATSESTGELFF
TRBV4-2	TRBJ1-4	NA	many	TGTGCCAGCAGCCAAGATTCGTACTCACGGAGTGAAAAACTGTTTTTT	CASSQDSYSRSEKLFF
TRBV19	TRBJ1-1	NA	NA	TGTGCCAGTAGCCAGACACGTCGGGCTTTCTTT	CASSQTRRAFF
TRBV20-1	TRBJ2-1	NA	few	TGCAGTGCTATAAGACAGCCCTTGGACTACAATGAGCAGTTCTTC	CSAIRQPLDYNEQFF
TRBV5-1	TRBJ2-3	TRBD2	NA	TGCGCCAGCAGCTACGGACTAGCGGGAGGCGCGGATACGCAGTATTTT	CASSYGLAGGADTQYF
TRBV7-2	TRBJ2-5	TRBD1	NA	TGTGCCAGCAGTTCGACAGGGGAAGAGACCCAGTACTTC	CASSSTGEETQYF
TRBV7-8	TRBJ1-4	NA	many	TGTGCCAGCAGCTTAGCGTCAGGGTCAACTAATGAAAAACTGTTTTTT	CASSLASGSTNEKLFF
TRBV7-6	TRBJ2-1	NA	few	TGTGCCAGCAGGGACGTTGATGAGCAGTTCTTC	CASRDVDEQFF
TRBV10-3	TRBJ2-3	NA	few	TGTGCCATCAGTGTGGGCCCCGGTGGAGCCACAGATACGCAGTATTTT	CAISVGPGGATDTQYF
TRBV6-2/TRBV6-3	TRBJ2-7	TRBD2	NA	TGTGCCAGCAGTTCCAGGGCGGGAGGACACTACGAGCAGTACTTC	CASSSRAGGHYEQYF
TRBV7-8	TRBJ1-1	NA	NA	TGTGCCAGCAGCTTAGGGGGGCAAACTGAAGCTTTCTTT	CASSLGGQTEAFF
TRBV7-2	TRBJ2-3	TRBD2	many	TGTGCCAGCAGTCCTATAGCGGGAGTACAGGATACGCAGTATTTT	CASSPIAGVQDTQYF
TRBV6-5	TRBJ2-7	NA	few	TGTGCCAGCAGTTACTCGTGGGGGAGGACATCCTACGAGCAGTACTTC	CASSYSWGRTSYEQYF
TRBV7-2	TRBJ1-2	NA	NA	TGTGCCAGCAGCTTTTTACTCTATGGCTACACCTTC	CASSFLLYGYTF
TRBV5-1	TRBJ2-3	NA	many	TGCGCCAGCAGTCTAGGGATATACACAGATACGCAGTATTTT	CASSLGIYTDTQYF